The entry below gives a single TCR beta chain sequence along with its context. This sample is part of a study of blood T cell repertoires in COVID-19. The authors' processing: Amplification of reference gene primers was used by the study to estimate nucleated cell counts. TCRdb's copy holds only in-frame clones and misses some; the assay was immunoSEQ multiplex PCR. V and J calls and clone size come straight from that table; D and trimming were deduced from the DNA. The sample holds roughly 330,000 clones, around four fifths seen once. The V gene end was trimmed by 3 bases and the J gene end by 5 bases; junction bases not matched to a gene: 4. This CDR3 spans 14 amino acids. Germline assignment: CDR1 LNHDA and CDR2 SQIVND (reference sequence).

Sequenced: peripheral blood. The receptor's source is a woman in her fifties or sixties with acute or convalescent COVID-19. This chain joins TRBV19 and TRBJ2-1; 7 bases are a match to TRBD2. The CDR3 DNA reads as TGTGCCAGTAGTATTAGCGGGTATAACAATGAGCAGTTCTTC. It yields the protein CASSISGYNNEQFF.